These 14 T cell receptor beta chains originate from one sample sequenced in a study of a mutant IDH1 vaccine in newly diagnosed glioma. Time point here: baseline, week 1 (first vaccination visit). Treatment described: pre-vaccination baseline after standard-of-care therapy. Assay used: immunoSEQ multiplex PCR; TCRdb lists only in-frame clones, some missing. The sample has approximately 25,000 clones, 90% to 95% seen once. The sample here was PBMCs, taken from a glioma patient treated with radiotherapy, temozolomide or both. Every receptor here comes from a man aged 40-49 years with glioma.

The chain combines TRBV7-9 with TRBJ2-1, with D uncertain. Looked up from germline, CDR1 is SEHNR and CDR2 is FQNEAQ (reference sequence). The CDR3 loop spans 15 amino acids. The germline V and J ends were trimmed by 5 bases and 8 bases, with 19 bases remaining between them. The CDR3 loop is CASSPVAGVMDEQFF. Written as DNA, the CDR3 is TGTGCCAGCAGCCCGGTCGCAGGCGTTATGGATGAGCAGTTCTTC.

The chain uses TRBV19 and TRBJ1-2, with D possibly matching TRBD1 (5 bases). The CDR3 length is 14 residues. The V end was cut by 5 bases, the J end by 5 bases, with 15 bases between. From germline, CDR1 is LNHDA and CDR2 SQIVND (reference sequence). The CDR3 loop is CASSSGHSRYGYTF. The CDR3 DNA reads as TGTGCCAGTAGTTCCGGACATAGCCGGTATGGCTACACCTTC.

The chain recombines TRBV6-1 with TRBJ2-7; D call uncertain. The germline CDR1 and CDR2 sequences are MNHNS and SASEGT. The CDR3 is made up of 15 amino acids. The ends were cut back, 3 bases at V and 0 bases at J, with 12 bases in the middle. The CDR3 nucleotides read TGTGCCAGCAGTGAGCCTACTATGGGCTCCTACGAGCAGTACTTC. The encoded protein is CASSEPTMGSYEQYF.

The table lists this clone with a count of one. CDR3 protein: CASSPAGGYTGELFF. CDR3 bases: TGTGCCAGCAGCCCGGCTGGGGGCTACACCGGGGAGCTGTTTTTT. The chain links TRBV27 to TRBJ2-2, with a weak D call TRBD1 (6 bases). Per the germline V gene, CDR1 is MNHEY and CDR2 is SMNVEV (reference sequence). V was pared by 6 bases and J by 3 bases, with 14 bases between. There are 15 residues in the CDR3.

The gene calls are TRBV7-2 and TRBJ2-7, with D hard to call. V was cut by 0 bases and J by 0 bases, with 3 bases left in between. CDR1 is SGHTA, CDR2 FQGNSA, per germline. The CDR3 has 13 residues. CDR3 residues: CASSLAASYEQYF. As DNA, the CDR3 is TGTGCCAGCAGCTTAGCGGCCTCCTACGAGCAGTACTTC.

V gene TRBV19 combines with J gene TRBJ2-1; 10 positions agree with TRBD2. With 5 bases clipped from V and 9 bases from J, the junction kept 7 bases outside the gene matches. The CDR3 consists of 14 residues. The germline gives CDR1 LNHDA, CDR2 SQIVND (reference sequence). The CDR3 loop reads CASSLVAGGPEQFF. CDR3 coding DNA: TGTGCCAGTAGTTTGGTAGCGGGAGGACCTGAGCAGTTCTTC.

This chain's CDR3 is CASSLRQGAQPQHF. CDR3 DNA: TGCGCCAGCAGCCTCAGGCAGGGGGCACAGCCCCAGCATTTT. The chain is built from TRBV4-3 and TRBJ1-5, with TRBD1 matching 8 bases. The CDR3 contains 14 residues. V gave up 4 bases and J gave up 7 bases; unmatched junction bases: 6. Looked up from germline, CDR1 is LGHNA and CDR2 is YSLEER.

The V gene is TRBV19, the J gene TRBJ2-3; D might be TRBD1 (6 bases). Trimming stripped 8 bases from V and 9 bases from J, with 15 bases between. This CDR3 is built from 12 residues. Germline V gene data show CDR1 as LNHDA and CDR2 as SQIVND (reference sequence). CDR3 in amino acids: CASSTGSRTQYF. The CDR3 DNA sequence: TGTGCCAGTTCCACAGGGTCGCGGACGCAGTATTTT.

The V and J genes are TRBV2 and TRBJ1-5; maybe TRBD1 (6 bases). The CDR3 loop spans 16 amino acids. Germline V gene lookup returns CDR1 SNHLY and CDR2 FYNNEI. Trimming pared 1 base from V and 7 bases from J, leaving 17 bases between. The DNA for the CDR3 is TGTGCCAGCAGTGAAGGGGCGGGGGGCGCAGGACAGCCCCAGCATTTT. It yields the protein CASSEGAGGAGQPQHF. The full variable domain, in which reference TRBV2 and TRBJ1-5 provide the parts outside the CDR3, is EPEVTQTPSHQVTQMGQEVILRCVPISNHLYFYWYRQILGQKVEFLVSFYNNEISEKSEIFDDQFSVERPDGSNFTLKIRSTKLEDSAMYFCASSEGAGGAGQPQHFGDGTRLSIL.

The V gene is TRBV6-6, the J gene TRBJ1-3; no firm D call. The V gene's germline CDR1 is MNHNY and CDR2 SVGAGI (reference sequence). CDR3 length equals 16 residues. V was trimmed by 4 bases and J by 0 bases, leaving 13 bases between them. DNA of the CDR3: TGTGCCAGCAGTTCCGACGGCGGGAGCTCTGGAAACACCATATATTTT. Its translation is CASSSDGGSSGNTIYF.

The chain carries TRBV7-9 and TRBJ2-7; TRBD1 or TRBD2 may be the D gene (6 bases each). Germline CDR1 reads SEHNR; CDR2 reads FQNEAQ (reference sequence). The CDR3 has 15 residues. V lost 8 bases and J 3 bases, leaving 20 bases between the germline ends. The CDR3 DNA is TGTGCCAGCGGAGGGTTGGGGGCCAGAAGCTACGAGCAGTACTTC. It translates to CASGGLGARSYEQYF.

The chain links TRBV4-3 to TRBJ1-2, with D possibly TRBD1 on 6 matching bases. Between the trimmed V and J ends, which lost 1 base and 1 base, there was a span of 16 bases. CDR3 length: 17 amino acids. CDR1 LGHNA and CDR2 YSLEER come from the germline V gene. CDR3 in amino acids: CASSQGGLMAFNYGYTF. In nucleotides, the CDR3 is TGCGCCAGCAGCCAAGGGGGGCTGATGGCTTTTAACTATGGCTACACCTTC.

This chain links TRBV6-5 with TRBJ1-3; 7 bases match TRBD1. The germline V gene encodes CDR1 MNHEY and CDR2 SVGAGI. The CDR3 runs to 15 residues. V was pared by 6 bases and J by 0 bases, with 5 bases of the junction left unmatched. CDR3 region: CASRGTAISGNTIYF. The CDR3 DNA reads as TGTGCCAGCAGGGGGACAGCGATCTCTGGAAACACCATATATTTT.

The V call is TRBV6-6, the J call TRBJ2-1, with 12 bases lining up with TRBD2. Trimming cost V 7 bases and J 8 bases; bases outside gene matches: 9. There are 15 residues in the CDR3. The germline gives CDR1 MNHNY, CDR2 SVGAGI (reference sequence). CDR3 bases: TGTGCCAGCAACGCTCTAGCGGGAGGGCCGTATGAGCAGTTCTTC. Translated, it gives CASNALAGGPYEQFF.